This TCR beta chain comes out of a study of cytomegalovirus exposure and HLA in healthy donors. Regarding the study as a whole: In vitro confirmation showed a few CMV-associated chains to be CMV antigen specific. Earlier analysis found most TCR beta V segments productive about 87% or about 30% of the time.

This CDR3 has 11 amino acids. V was trimmed by 4 bases and J by 6 bases, leaving 6 bases between them. In germline, CDR1 is MNHEY, CDR2 SVGAGI. With regard to this clone: What it binds is not known.

The PCR was carried out with 60 Vbeta primers and 13 Jbeta primers. TCRdb's copy holds only in-frame clones and misses some; the assay was immunoSEQ multiplex PCR. Of 89,000 or so clones listed, roughly 80% were seen once; the top ten hold approximately 2%. The chain joins TRBV6-5 to TRBJ2-5; no clear D gene. The sequence derives from a boy aged 5-17 years in good health and CMV-seronegative. The sequenced sample was PBMCs. The CDR3, as DNA: TGTGCCAGCAGTTTCCTTCAGACCCAGTACTTC. It yields the protein CASSFLQTQYF.